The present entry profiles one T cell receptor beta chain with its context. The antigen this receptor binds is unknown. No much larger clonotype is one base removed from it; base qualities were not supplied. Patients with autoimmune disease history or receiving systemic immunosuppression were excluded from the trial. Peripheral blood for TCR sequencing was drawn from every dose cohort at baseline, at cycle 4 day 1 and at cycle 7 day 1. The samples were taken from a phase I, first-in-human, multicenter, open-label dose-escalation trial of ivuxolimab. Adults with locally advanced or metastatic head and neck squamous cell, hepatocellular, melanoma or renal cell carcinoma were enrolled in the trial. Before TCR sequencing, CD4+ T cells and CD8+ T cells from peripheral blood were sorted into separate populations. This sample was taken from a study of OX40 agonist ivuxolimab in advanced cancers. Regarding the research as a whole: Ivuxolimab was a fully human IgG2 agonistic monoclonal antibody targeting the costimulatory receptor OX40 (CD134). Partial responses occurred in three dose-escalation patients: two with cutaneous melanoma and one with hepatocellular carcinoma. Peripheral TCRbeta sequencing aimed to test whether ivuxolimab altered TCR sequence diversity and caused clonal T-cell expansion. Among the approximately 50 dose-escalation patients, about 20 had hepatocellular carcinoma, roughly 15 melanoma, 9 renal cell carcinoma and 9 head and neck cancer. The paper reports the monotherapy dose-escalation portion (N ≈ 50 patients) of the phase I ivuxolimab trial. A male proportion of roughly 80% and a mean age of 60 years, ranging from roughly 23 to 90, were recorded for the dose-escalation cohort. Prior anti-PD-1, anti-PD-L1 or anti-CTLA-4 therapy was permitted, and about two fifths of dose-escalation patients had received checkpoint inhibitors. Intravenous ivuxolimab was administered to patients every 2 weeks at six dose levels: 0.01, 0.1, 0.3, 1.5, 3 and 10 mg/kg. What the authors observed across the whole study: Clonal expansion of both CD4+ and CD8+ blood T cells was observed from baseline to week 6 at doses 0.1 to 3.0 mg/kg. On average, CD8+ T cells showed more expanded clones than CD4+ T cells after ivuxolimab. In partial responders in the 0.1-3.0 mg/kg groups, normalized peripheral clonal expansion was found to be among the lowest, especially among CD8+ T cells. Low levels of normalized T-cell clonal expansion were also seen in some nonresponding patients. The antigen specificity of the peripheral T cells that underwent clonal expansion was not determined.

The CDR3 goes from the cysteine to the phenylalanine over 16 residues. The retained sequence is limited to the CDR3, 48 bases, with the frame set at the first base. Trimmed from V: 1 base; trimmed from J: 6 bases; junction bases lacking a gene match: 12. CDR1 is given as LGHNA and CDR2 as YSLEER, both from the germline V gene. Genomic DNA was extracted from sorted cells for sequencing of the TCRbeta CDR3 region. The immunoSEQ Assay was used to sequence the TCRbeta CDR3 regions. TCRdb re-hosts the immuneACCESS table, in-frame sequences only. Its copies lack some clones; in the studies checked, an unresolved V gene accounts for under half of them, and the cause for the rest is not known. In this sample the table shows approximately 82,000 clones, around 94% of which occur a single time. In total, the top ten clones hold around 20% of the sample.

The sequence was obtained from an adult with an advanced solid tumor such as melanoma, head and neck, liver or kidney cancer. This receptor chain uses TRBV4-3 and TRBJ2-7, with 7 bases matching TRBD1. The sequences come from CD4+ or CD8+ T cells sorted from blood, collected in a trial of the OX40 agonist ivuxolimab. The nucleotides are TGCGCCAGCAGCCAAGGTACCGGGACAGAAGGCCTCGAGCAGTACTTC. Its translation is CASSQGTGTEGLEQYF.